These 21 T cell receptor beta chains came from one sample sequenced in a study of blood T cell repertoires in COVID-19. Assay used: immunoSEQ multiplex PCR; TCRdb lists only in-frame clones, some missing. The table lists under 300,000 clones, about 79% of them singletons. Sequencing input: peripheral blood. The receptor source for this set is a woman in her thirties or forties who had recovered from COVID-19.

The chain uses TRBV6-2 or TRBV6-3 and TRBJ2-1; D is possibly TRBD2 (6 bases). The CDR3 length is 15 residues. Germline V gene sequence: CDR1 MNHEY, CDR2 SVGEGT. V dropped 5 bases and J dropped 4 bases, with 15 bases sitting between them. CDR3 nucleotide sequence: TGTGCCAGCAGTCACCAGGGAGGCGGGTACAATGAGCAGTTCTTC. Its translation: CASSHQGGGYNEQFF.

This rearrangement joins TRBV15 to TRBJ2-4; TRBD2 matches at 8 bases. The CDR3 contains 13 residues. The germline V gene encodes CDR1 LNHNV and CDR2 YYDKDF (reference sequence). The V segment lost 2 bases and the J segment 13 bases; nucleotides outside the gene matches: 7. DNA of the CDR3: TGTGCCACCAGCAGAACCAGAGCGGGGGCCCAGTACTTC. As protein: CATSRTRAGAQYF.

The chain has TRBV6-5 and TRBJ2-2; D ambiguous. Germline V gene data show CDR1 as MNHEY and CDR2 as SVGAGI. Between the trimmed V and J ends, which lost 3 bases and 5 bases, there was a span of 4 bases. This CDR3 has 12 residues. The CDR3 region is CASSYSTGELFF. DNA for the CDR3: TGTGCCAGCAGTTATTCAACCGGGGAGCTGTTTTTT.

The chain couples TRBV2 to TRBJ1-5, with D tentatively TRBD1 (5 bases). With 6 bases removed from V and 6 bases from J, the gap between germline ends came to 21 bases. This CDR3 has 16 amino acids. Looked up from germline, CDR1 is SNHLY and CDR2 is FYNNEI. CDR3 loop: CASSVFEKGATQPQHF. The CDR3 nucleotides are TGTGCCAGCAGCGTATTCGAGAAAGGGGCTACTCAGCCCCAGCATTTT.

The rearrangement links TRBV7-2 to TRBJ2-3; 7 bases are shared with TRBD2. V shed 5 bases, J shed 0 bases, and the junction held 14 bases outside the gene matches. In germline, CDR1 is SGHTA, CDR2 FQGNSA. The CDR3 contains 18 residues. The CDR3, as DNA: TGTGCCAGCAGCCGGAGGGTAGTCGGGGGGAAGAGCACAGATACGCAGTATTTT. This gives the protein CASSRRVVGGKSTDTQYF.

The chain has TRBV21-1 and TRBJ1-4. TRBV21-1 is a documented pseudogene. The CDR3 loop spans 16 amino acids. The CDR3 DNA follows: TGTGCCAGCAGCAATACTCGAGGCCAGCCTAATGAAAAACTGTTTTTT. This gives the protein CASSNTRGQPNEKLFF.

The chain has TRBV18 and TRBJ2-1; 8 bases are a match to TRBD1. Germline V gives CDR1 KGHSH, CDR2 LQKENI. The CDR3 spans 15 residues. V dropped 3 bases and J dropped 2; count of bases not matched to a gene: 3. This chain's CDR3 is CASSPSGQAYNEQFF. The CDR3 DNA reads as TGTGCCAGCTCACCCTCGGGACAGGCCTACAATGAGCAGTTCTTC.

The rearrangement links TRBV6-2 or TRBV6-3 to TRBJ1-1; TRBD1 might be the D (5 bases). The CDR3 sequence is 16 residues long. V lost 3 bases and J 4 bases, leaving 18 bases between the germline ends. Looked up from germline, CDR1 is MNHEY and CDR2 is SVGEGT. CDR3 region: CASSYGPRGRGTEAFF. CDR3 coding DNA: TGTGCCAGCAGTTATGGTCCGCGGGGACGGGGCACTGAAGCTTTCTTT.

The chain carries TRBV10-3 and TRBJ2-1; 10 bases agree with TRBD1. The CDR3 contains 11 residues. CDR1 is ENHRY and CDR2 is SYGVKD in the germline V gene. After removal of 8 bases from V and 15 bases from J, the junction contained 7 bases not matched to a gene. CDR3 in amino acids: CAISSGQGSFF. The CDR3 nucleotides read TGTGCCATCTCCTCGGGACAGGGGTCGTTCTTC.

The chain couples TRBV18 to TRBJ2-5; a possible D gene is TRBD2 (5 bases). This CDR3 spans 14 amino acids. Germline lookup yields CDR1 KGHSH and CDR2 LQKENI. The V end lost 5 bases, the J end lost 5 bases, and 15 bases lay between the germline ends. In DNA form, the CDR3 reads TGTGCCAGCTCATTAGGGTATAGCGACGAGACCCAGTACTTC. Encoded protein: CASSLGYSDETQYF.

The chain recombines TRBV9 with TRBJ2-5; D is ambiguous. V lost 1 base to trimming and J lost 2 bases, with 9 bases between them. This CDR3 region has 14 residues. Germline CDR1 reads SGDLS; CDR2 reads YYNGEE. In DNA form, the CDR3 reads TGTGCCAGCAGCGTAACTTACGGTCAAGAGACCCAGTACTTC. It specifies CASSVTYGQETQYF.

The rearrangement joins TRBV12-3 or TRBV12-4 to TRBJ1-3; D is undetermined. V lost 5 bases and J 1 base, leaving 6 bases between the germline ends. This CDR3 region has 13 residues. CDR3 sequence reads: CASSPSSGNTIYF. The DNA for the CDR3 is TGTGCCAGCAGTCCGTCTTCTGGAAACACCATATATTTT.

This sequence joins TRBV12-3 or TRBV12-4 and TRBJ1-1, with 9 bases identical to TRBD1. This CDR3 region has 12 residues. V trimming: 10 bases; J trimming: 6 bases; junction bases outside the gene matches: 6. CDR3 protein: CATTGGSSEAFF. The CDR3 coding sequence is TGTGCCACAACAGGGGGCTCGTCTGAAGCTTTCTTT.

This clone came up once. V is TRBV3-1 (or the pseudogene TRBV3-2) and J is TRBJ2-1; 15 bases fit TRBD2. J lost 4 bases, V lost 0 bases, and 7 bases had no gene match. CDR3 size: 19 residues. Germline CDR1 LGHDT, CDR2 YNNKEL (reference sequence). In DNA form, the CDR3 reads TGTGCCAGCAGCCAAGAGAGGGCCGGGACTAGCGGGGGGTACAATGAGCAGTTCTTC. It is translated as CASSQERAGTSGGYNEQFF.

The J gene is TRBJ2-3, the V gene TRBV5-4; 8 bases are a match to TRBD2. With V trimmed by 4 bases and J by 1 base, 8 bases remained unmatched. The CDR3 runs to 16 residues. Germline CDR1 SGHNT, CDR2 YYREEE (reference sequence). In nucleotides, the CDR3 is TGTGCCAGCAGCCCATTCGCCGGGGGGGGCACAGATACGCAGTATTTT. As protein: CASSPFAGGGTDTQYF.

V gene TRBV7-2 combines with J gene TRBJ1-1; TRBD1 agrees at 9 bases. V was clipped by 1 base and J by 7 bases; unmatched bases: 7. This CDR3 contains 15 residues. CDR1 is SGHTA, CDR2 FQGNSA, per germline. The DNA for the CDR3 is TGTGCCAGCAGCTTAGTACAGGGGGCCCATATTGAAGCTTTCTTT. This gives the protein CASSLVQGAHIEAFF.

Written as DNA, the CDR3 is TGTGCCAGCAGCCCTTTCGGGGACCAAGAGACCCAGTACTTC. It translates to CASSPFGDQETQYF. The chain joins TRBV9 to TRBJ2-5; D might be TRBD2 (5 bases). The CDR3 length is 14 residues. Looked up from germline, CDR1 is SGDLS and CDR2 is YYNGEE. The ends were cut back, 4 bases at V and 0 bases at J, with 10 bases in the middle.

The rearrangement links TRBV4-1 to TRBJ1-5; a possible D gene is TRBD1 (5 bases). V gave up 4 bases and J gave up 5 bases, with 15 bases separating them. Germline values: CDR1 MGHRA, CDR2 YSYEKL. The CDR3 is made up of 15 amino acids. The CDR3, as DNA: TGCGCCAGCAGCCTTGACACAGGTGGGGATCAGCCCCAGCATTTT. This gives the protein CASSLDTGGDQPQHF.

The V gene is TRBV5-1, the J gene TRBJ2-3; D gene unclear. V gave up 0 bases and J gave up 2 bases, with 7 bases separating them. The CDR3 is 14 amino acids. Per germline, CDR1 SGHRS and CDR2 YFSETQ. CDR3 sequence (DNA): TGCGCCAGCAGCTTGGTACAAATCACAGATACGCAGTATTTT. Translating gives CASSLVQITDTQYF.

This clone was counted between two and nine times. The rearrangement links TRBV28 to TRBJ1-6; D is undetermined. Germline loops: CDR1 MDHEN, CDR2 SYDVKM. V was trimmed by 3 bases and J by 10 bases, leaving 13 bases between them. The CDR3 covers 14 residues. The CDR3 sequence: CASSFPGEESPLHF. In DNA, the CDR3 is TGTGCCAGCAGTTTCCCCGGGGAGGAGTCACCCCTCCACTTT.

This clone appeared a single time. The chain has TRBV10-3 and TRBJ1-4, with D perhaps matching TRBD1 (6 bases). CDR1 ENHRY and CDR2 SYGVKD come from the germline V gene. This CDR3 spans 16 amino acids. V was shortened by 2 bases and J by 8 bases, with 18 bases between the two germline ends. The CDR3 sequence is CAISEPGNEGVEKLFF. DNA of the CDR3: TGTGCCATCAGTGAGCCGGGTAACGAGGGGGTGGAAAAACTGTTTTTT.